This T cell receptor (beta chain) was captured in a study of blood T cells in healthy people across ages. As concerns this clonotype: Its target is unknown.

The second PCR ran roughly 6 to 11 cycles with a sample-barcoded 5' primer and J-beta primers. TCRdb reprocessed the 5' RACE reads via MiXCR and lists one record per CDR3 protein. The table shows fewer than 1,000,000 distinct CDR3 sequences, with around 45% occurring only once. Staff drew around 10 milliliters of peripheral blood from each donor. Isolated PBMCs totaled at least 7 million in each sample. Each sample yielded at least 5.5 micrograms of PBMC total RNA. Regarding the study as a whole: With unsorted PBMCs, a conclusive comparison of naive versus antigen-experienced cells was not possible.

V was trimmed by 5 bases and J by 9 bases, leaving 15 bases between them. Germline values: CDR1 SGHRS, CDR2 YFSETQ. This CDR3 has 13 residues. J is TRBJ1-5 and V is TRBV5-1, with a weak D call TRBD1 (5 bases). The sequence came from a man aged 55 to 70 in good health. Specimen: blood. The CDR3 DNA reads as TGCGCCAGCAGACCGGGGGTCTTGGGGCCCCAGCATTTT. Translation gives CASRPGVLGPQHF.